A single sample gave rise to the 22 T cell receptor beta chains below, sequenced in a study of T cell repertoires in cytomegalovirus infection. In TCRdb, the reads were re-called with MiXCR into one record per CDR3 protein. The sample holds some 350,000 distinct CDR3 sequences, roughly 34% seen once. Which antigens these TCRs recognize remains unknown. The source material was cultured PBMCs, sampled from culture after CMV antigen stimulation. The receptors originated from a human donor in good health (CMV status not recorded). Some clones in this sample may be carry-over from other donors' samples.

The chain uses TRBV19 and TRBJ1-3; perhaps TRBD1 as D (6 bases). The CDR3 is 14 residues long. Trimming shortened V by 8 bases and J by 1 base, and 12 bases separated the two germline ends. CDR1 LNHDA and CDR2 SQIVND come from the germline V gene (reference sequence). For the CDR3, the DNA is TGTGCCAGTTCCCGGACAGCATCTGGAAACACCATATATTTT. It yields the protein CASSRTASGNTIYF.

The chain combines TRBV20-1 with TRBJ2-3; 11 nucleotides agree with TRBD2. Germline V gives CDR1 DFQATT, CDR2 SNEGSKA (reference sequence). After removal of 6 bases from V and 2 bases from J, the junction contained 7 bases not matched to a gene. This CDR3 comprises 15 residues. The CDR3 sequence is CSANPGLADTDTQYF. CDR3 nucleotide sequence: TGCAGTGCCAATCCGGGACTAGCGGACACAGATACGCAGTATTTT.

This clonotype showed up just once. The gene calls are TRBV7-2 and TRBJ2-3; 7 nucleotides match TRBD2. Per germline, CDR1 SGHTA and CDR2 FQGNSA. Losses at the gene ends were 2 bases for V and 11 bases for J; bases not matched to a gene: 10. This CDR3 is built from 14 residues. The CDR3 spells CASSLSSASGKQYF. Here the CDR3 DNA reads TGTGCCAGCAGCTTAAGTTCGGCTAGCGGAAAGCAGTATTTT.

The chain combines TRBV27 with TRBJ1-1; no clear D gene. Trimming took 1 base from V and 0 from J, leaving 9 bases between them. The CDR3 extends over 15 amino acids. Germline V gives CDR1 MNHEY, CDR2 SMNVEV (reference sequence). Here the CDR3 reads CASSLFGQLNTEAFF. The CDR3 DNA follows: TGTGCCAGCAGTTTATTCGGCCAGCTGAACACTGAAGCTTTCTTT.

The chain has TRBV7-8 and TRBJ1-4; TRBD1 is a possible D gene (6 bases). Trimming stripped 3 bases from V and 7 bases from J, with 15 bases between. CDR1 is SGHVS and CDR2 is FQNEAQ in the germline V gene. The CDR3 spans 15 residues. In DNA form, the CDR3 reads TGTGCCAGCAGCTTTCAGGGACGGGGGGCTGAAAAACTGTTTTTT. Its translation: CASSFQGRGAEKLFF.

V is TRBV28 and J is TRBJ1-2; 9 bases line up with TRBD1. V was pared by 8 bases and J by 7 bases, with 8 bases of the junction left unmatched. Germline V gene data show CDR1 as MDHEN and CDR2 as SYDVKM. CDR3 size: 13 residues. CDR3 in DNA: TGTGCCAGCGGAATGGGACAGGGTCGTGGCTACACCTTC. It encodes CASGMGQGRGYTF.

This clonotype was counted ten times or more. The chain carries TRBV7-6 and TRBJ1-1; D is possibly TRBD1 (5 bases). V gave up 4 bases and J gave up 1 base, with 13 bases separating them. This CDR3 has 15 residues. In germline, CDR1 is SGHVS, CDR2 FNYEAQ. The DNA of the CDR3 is TGTGCCAGCAGCTCAGGGACTAACTCGAACACTGAAGCTTTCTTT. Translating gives CASSSGTNSNTEAFF.

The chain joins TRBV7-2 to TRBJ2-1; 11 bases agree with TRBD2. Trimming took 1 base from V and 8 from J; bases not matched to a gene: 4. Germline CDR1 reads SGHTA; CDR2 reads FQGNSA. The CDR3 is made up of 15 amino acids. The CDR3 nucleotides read TGTGCCAGCAGCTTAGTTTCTAGCGGGAGGTATGAGCAGTTCTTC. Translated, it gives CASSLVSSGRYEQFF.

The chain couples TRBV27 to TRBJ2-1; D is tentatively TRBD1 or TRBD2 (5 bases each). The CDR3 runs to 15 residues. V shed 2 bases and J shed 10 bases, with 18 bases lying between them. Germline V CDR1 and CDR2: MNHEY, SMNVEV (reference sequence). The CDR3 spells CASSLISRSRDEQFF. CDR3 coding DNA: TGTGCCAGCAGTTTAATATCCCGCTCCCGGGACGAGCAGTTCTTC.

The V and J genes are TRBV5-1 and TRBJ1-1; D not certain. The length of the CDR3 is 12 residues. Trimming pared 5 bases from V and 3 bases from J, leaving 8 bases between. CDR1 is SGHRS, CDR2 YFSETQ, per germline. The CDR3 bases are TGCGCCAGCAGGAGGAGGGACACTGAAGCTTTCTTT. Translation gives CASRRRDTEAFF. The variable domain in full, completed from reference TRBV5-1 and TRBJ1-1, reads KAGVTQTPRYLIKTRGQQVTLSCSPISGHRSVSWYQQTPGQGLQFLFEYFSETQRNKGNFPGRFSGRQFSNSRSEMNVSTLELGDSALYLCASRRRDTEAFFGQGTRLTVV.

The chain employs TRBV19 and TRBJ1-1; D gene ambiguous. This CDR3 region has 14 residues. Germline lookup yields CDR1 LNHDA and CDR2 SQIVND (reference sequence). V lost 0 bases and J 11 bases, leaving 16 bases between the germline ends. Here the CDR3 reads CASSIDQTHRGAFF. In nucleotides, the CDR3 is TGTGCCAGTAGTATAGATCAAACCCATCGAGGCGCTTTCTTT.

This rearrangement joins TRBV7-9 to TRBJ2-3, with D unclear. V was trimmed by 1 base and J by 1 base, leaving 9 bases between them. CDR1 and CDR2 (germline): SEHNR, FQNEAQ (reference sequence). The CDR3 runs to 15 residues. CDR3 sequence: CASSLGDMGTDTQYF. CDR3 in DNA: TGTGCCAGCAGCTTAGGGGATATGGGCACAGATACGCAGTATTTT.

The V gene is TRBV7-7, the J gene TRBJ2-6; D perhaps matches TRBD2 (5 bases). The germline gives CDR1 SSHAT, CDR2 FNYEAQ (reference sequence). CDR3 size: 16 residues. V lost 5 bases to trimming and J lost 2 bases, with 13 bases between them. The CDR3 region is CASSTNPGAGANVLTF. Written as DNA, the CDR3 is TGTGCCAGCAGCACCAACCCCGGGGCTGGGGCCAACGTCCTGACTTTC.

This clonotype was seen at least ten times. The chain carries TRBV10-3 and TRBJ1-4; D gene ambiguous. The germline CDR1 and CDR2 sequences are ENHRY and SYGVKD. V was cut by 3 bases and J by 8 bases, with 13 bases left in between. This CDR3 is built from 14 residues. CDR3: CAISDEMVEEKLFF. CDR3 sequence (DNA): TGTGCCATCAGTGATGAAATGGTGGAGGAAAAACTGTTTTTT.

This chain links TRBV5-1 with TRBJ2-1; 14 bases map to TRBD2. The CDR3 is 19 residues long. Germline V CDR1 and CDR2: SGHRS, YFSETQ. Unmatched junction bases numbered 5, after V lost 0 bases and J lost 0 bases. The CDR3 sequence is CASSLAGLAGDPSYNEQFF. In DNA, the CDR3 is TGCGCCAGCAGCTTGGCGGGACTAGCGGGGGACCCCTCCTACAATGAGCAGTTCTTC. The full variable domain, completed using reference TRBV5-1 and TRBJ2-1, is KAGVTQTPRYLIKTRGQQVTLSCSPISGHRSVSWYQQTPGQGLQFLFEYFSETQRNKGNFPGRFSGRQFSNSRSEMNVSTLELGDSALYLCASSLAGLAGDPSYNEQFFGPGTRLTVL.

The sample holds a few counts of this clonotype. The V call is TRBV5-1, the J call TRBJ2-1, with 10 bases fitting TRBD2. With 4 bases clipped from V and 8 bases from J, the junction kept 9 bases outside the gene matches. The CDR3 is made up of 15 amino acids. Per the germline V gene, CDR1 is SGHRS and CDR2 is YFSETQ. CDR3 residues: CASSLAGEYHDEQFF. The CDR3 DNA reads TGCGCCAGCAGCCTAGCGGGAGAATATCATGATGAGCAGTTCTTC.

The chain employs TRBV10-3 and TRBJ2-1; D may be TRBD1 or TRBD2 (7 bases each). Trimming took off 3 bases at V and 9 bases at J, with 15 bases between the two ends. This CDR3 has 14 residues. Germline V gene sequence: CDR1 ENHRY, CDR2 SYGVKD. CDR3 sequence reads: CAISDSRGGSEQFF. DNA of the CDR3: TGTGCCATCAGTGATAGCAGGGGGGGCAGTGAGCAGTTCTTC.

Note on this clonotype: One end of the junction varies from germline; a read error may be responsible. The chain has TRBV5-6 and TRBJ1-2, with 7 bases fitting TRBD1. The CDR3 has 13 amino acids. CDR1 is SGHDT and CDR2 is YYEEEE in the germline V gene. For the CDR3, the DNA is TGTGCCAGCAGCATAACAGGGGCGGGGGGCTCCACCTTC. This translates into CASSITGAGGSTF.

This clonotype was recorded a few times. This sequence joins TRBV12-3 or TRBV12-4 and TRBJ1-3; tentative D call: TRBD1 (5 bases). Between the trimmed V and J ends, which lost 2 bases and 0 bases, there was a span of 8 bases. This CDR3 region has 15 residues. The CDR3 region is CASSLMGLSGNTIYF. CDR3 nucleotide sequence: TGTGCCAGCAGTTTAATGGGACTCTCTGGAAACACCATATATTTT.

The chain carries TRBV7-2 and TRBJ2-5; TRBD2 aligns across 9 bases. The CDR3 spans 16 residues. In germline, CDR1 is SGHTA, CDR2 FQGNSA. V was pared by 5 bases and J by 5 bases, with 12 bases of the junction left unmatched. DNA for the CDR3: TGTGCCAGCAGCACAAGGGGCGGGAGGGCTGGGGAGACCCAGTACTTC. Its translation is CASSTRGGRAGETQYF.

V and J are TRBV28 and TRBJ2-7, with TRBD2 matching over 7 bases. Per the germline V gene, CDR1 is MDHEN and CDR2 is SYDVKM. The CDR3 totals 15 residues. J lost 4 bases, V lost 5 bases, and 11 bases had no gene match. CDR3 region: CASSPATSSYYEQYF. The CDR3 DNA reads TGTGCCAGCAGTCCCGCGACTAGCAGTTATTACGAGCAGTACTTC.

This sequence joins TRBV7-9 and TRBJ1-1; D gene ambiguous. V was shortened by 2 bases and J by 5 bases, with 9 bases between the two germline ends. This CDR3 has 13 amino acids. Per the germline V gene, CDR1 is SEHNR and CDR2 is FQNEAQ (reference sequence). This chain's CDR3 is CASSLWRETEAFF. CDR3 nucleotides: TGTGCCAGCAGCTTATGGAGGGAAACTGAAGCTTTCTTT.